The present entry profiles one TCR beta chain with its context. As yet, its antigen is unknown. The data were taken from a study of vaccination effects on CD4 cells after COVID-19. The repertoire was sequenced with immunoSEQ multiplex PCR; TCRdb's copy has only in-frame clones and lacks some. The table records around 83,000 clones, roughly 80% of them present only once. The study's findings and limits: Within healthy vaccinees, only 1 of 255 vaccine-induced clones displayed cross-reactivity with common cold coronaviruses.

The CDR3 loop spans 14 amino acids. Germline-derived CDR1 and CDR2 are GTSNPN and SVGIG (reference sequence). V gave up 1 base and J gave up 6 bases, with 13 bases separating them. ViraFEST expansion of antigen-specific CD4+ T cells with viral peptide pools preceded sequencing. Following 10 days of culture, CD4+ T cells were isolated. A few million PBMC were placed in each well, which was supplemented with roughly 9.1 IU/ml IL-2 and 7.5 to 10 ug/ml peptides. This TCR was recovered from a human donor who received a COVID-19 vaccine. The V gene is TRBV30, the J gene TRBJ2-1; D ambiguous. The specimen was CD4+ T cells from PBMCs cultured with HCoV-229E spike peptides, collected before COVID-19 vaccination. The DNA of the CDR3 is TGTGCCTGGAGTGCGAAGATTACACGCAATGAGCAGTTCTTC. Protein product: CAWSAKITRNEQFF. Complete variable domain (other parts from reference TRBV30 and TRBJ2-1): SQTIHQWPATLVQPVGSPLSLECTVEGTSNPNLYWYRQAAGRGLQLLFYSVGIGQISSEVPQNLSASRPQDRQFILSSKKLLLSDSGFYLCAWSAKITRNEQFFGPGTRLTVL.